The 10 T cell receptor beta chains given below trace back to one sample, sequenced in a study of metastatic and nonmetastatic thyroid tumors. With MiXCR, TCRdb reprocessed the PCR reads. Of roughly 30,000 clones listed, roughly 16% were seen once; the top ten hold approximately 4.8%. Each patient went into thyroid surgery without having received any treatment. Sequencing was carried out using blood. These receptors were taken from a female donor with papillary thyroid cancer or a benign thyroid nodule (not recorded which). Some clones in this sample may be carry-over from other donors' samples.

This clone was picked up many times. The sample contains more than one DNA sequence encoding this CDR3. The chain has TRBV11-2 and TRBJ2-3; tentatively, D is TRBD2 (6 bases). V dropped 4 bases and J dropped 4 bases, with 15 bases sitting between them. The CDR3 contains 15 residues. Germline V gives CDR1 SGHAT, CDR2 FQNNGV. The CDR3 spells CASSSHRDSSDTQYF. The DNA for the CDR3 is TGTGCCAGCAGCTCCCACCGGGACTCATCAGATACGCAGTATTTT.

The rearrangement joins TRBV15 to TRBJ2-1; D is perhaps TRBD2 (5 bases). CDR3 length: 14 residues. The ends were cut back, 1 base at V and 6 bases at J, with 10 bases in the middle. Germline lookup yields CDR1 LNHNV and CDR2 YYDKDF (reference sequence). CDR3 sequence reads: CATSRGRGGNEQFF. CDR3 DNA: TGTGCCACCAGCAGAGGCCGGGGTGGCAATGAGCAGTTCTTC.

This clone was observed at least ten times. The genes are TRBV7-2 and TRBJ1-1; TRBD1 might be the D (5 bases). Germline CDR1 is SGHTA and CDR2 is FQGNSA. The germline V and J ends were trimmed by 1 base and 1 base, with 13 bases remaining between them. The CDR3 loop spans 16 amino acids. The CDR3 sequence: CASSLGVDSKNTEAFF. The CDR3 nucleotides are TGTGCCAGCAGCTTAGGGGTTGACAGTAAGAACACTGAAGCTTTCTTT. The full variable domain, rest sourced from reference TRBV7-2 and TRBJ1-1, is GAGVSQSPSNKVTEKGKDVELRCDPISGHTALYWYRQSLGQGLEFLIYFQGNSAPDKSGLPSDRFSAERTGGSVSTLTIQRTQQEDSAVYLCASSLGVDSKNTEAFFGQGTRLTVV.

This clone was counted only a few times. The chain recombines TRBV14 with TRBJ2-4; possibly TRBD2 for D (5 bases). Germline V gene lookup returns CDR1 SGHDN and CDR2 FVKESK. Trimming removed 1 base from V and 3 bases from J, with 10 bases in between. The CDR3 loop spans 15 amino acids. The CDR3 loop is CASSQGGWDKNIQYF. CDR3 DNA: TGTGCCAGCAGCCAAGGAGGGTGGGACAAAAACATTCAGTACTTC.

Sample share makes this clone medium-sized (0.01 to 0.1%). The CDR3 nucleotides are TGTGCCAGCAGTTTTATGGGCCAGGTGAAATACGAGCAGTACTTC. This gives the protein CASSFMGQVKYEQYF. The chain is built from TRBV28 and TRBJ2-7; D gene ambiguous. Germline V gene data show CDR1 as MDHEN and CDR2 as SYDVKM. The CDR3 runs 15 residues. Between the trimmed V and J ends, which lost 3 bases and 4 bases, there was a span of 16 bases.

This clone occurred a few times. The chain joins TRBV12-3 or TRBV12-4 to TRBJ2-2; D may correspond to TRBD1 or TRBD2 (6 bases each). Trimming left V 10 bases short and J 8 bases short, with 20 bases between. The CDR3 has 14 amino acids. For the CDR3, the DNA is TGTGCCATCGACCGAGGGGGGCAAGAAGGGGAGCTGTTTTTT. Its translation is CAIDRGGQEGELFF.

About this clone: One end of the junction is discordant with germline, which a read error may explain. The CDR3, as DNA: TGCGCCAGCAGTTTGTTCGGGGGGAGGGGCGGATACGAGCAGTACTTC. This encodes CASSLFGGRGGYEQYF. V is TRBV28 and J is TRBJ2-7; 7 nucleotides line up with TRBD2. Germline V gene data show CDR1 as MDHEN and CDR2 as SYDVKM. The CDR3 covers 16 residues.

This clone has at least ten counts. The rearrangement joins TRBV19 to TRBJ1-1; D gene ambiguous. There are 13 residues in the CDR3. Trimming took off 3 bases at V and 3 bases at J, with 8 bases between the two ends. CDR1 is LNHDA, CDR2 SQIVND, per germline (reference sequence). The CDR3 sequence is CASSITADTEAFF. In DNA form, the CDR3 reads TGTGCCAGTAGTATCACGGCCGACACTGAAGCTTTCTTT.

By its share, this clone is medium-sized. The V gene is TRBV6-1, the J gene TRBJ1-2; 10 bases map to TRBD1. Germline CDR1 and CDR2: MNHNS and SASEGT. This CDR3 spans 12 amino acids. Trimming at V came to 7 bases and at J to 5 bases, leaving 1 base not matched to a gene. The CDR3 DNA reads as TGTGCCAGCACGGGACAGGGGTATGGCTACACCTTC. It is translated as CASTGQGYGYTF.

This clone appeared many times. CDR3 nucleotide sequence: TGTGCCACCAGTGATTTCACGATCGGGGCATTTCACCAGCAGTTCTTC. This gives the protein CATSDFTIGAFHQQFF. The genes are TRBV24-1 and TRBJ2-1; D is tentatively TRBD1 or TRBD2 (5 bases each). CDR1 and CDR2 (germline): KGHDR, SFDVKD. Trimming took off 1 base at V and 11 bases at J, with 20 bases between the two ends. The CDR3 totals 16 residues.